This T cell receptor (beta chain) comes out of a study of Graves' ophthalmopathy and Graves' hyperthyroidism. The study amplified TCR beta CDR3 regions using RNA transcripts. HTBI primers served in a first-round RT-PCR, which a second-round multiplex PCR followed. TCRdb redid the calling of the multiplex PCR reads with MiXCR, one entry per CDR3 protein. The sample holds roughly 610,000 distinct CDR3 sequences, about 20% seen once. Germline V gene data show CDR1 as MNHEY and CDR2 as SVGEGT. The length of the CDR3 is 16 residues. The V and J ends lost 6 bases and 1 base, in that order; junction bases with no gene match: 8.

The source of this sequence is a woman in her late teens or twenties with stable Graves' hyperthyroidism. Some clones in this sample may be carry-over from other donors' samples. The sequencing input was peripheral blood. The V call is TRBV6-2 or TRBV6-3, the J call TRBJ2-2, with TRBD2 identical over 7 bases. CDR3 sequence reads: CASSYSGPQNTGELFF. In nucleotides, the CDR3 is TGTGCCAGCAGCTATAGCGGGCCGCAGAACACCGGGGAGCTGTTTTTT.